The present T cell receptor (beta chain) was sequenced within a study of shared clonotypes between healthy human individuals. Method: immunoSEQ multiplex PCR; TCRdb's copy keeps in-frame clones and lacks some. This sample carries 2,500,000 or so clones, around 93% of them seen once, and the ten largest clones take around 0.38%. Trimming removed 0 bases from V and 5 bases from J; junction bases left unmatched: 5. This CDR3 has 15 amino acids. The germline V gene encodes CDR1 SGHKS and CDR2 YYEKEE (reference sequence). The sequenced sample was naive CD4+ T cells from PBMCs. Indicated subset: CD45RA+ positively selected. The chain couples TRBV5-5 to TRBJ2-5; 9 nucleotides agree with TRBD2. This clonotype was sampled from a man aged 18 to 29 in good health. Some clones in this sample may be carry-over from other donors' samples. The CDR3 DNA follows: TGTGCCAGCAGCTTGGCGCGGGGGGGCTCGGAGACCCAGTACTTC. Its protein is CASSLARGGSETQYF.